The 10 T cell receptor beta chains below were found in one sample sequenced in a study of blood T cell repertoires in COVID-19. Method: immunoSEQ multiplex PCR; TCRdb's copy keeps in-frame clones and lacks some. The table records approximately 150,000 clones, approximately 84% of them present only once. The sequenced sample consisted of peripheral blood. The receptors originated from a man in his 70s with active or convalescent COVID-19.

This clone was found once. The chain is built from TRBV5-1 and TRBJ2-1; D is possibly TRBD1 (5 bases). Germline-derived CDR1 and CDR2 are SGHRS and YFSETQ. CDR3 length: 13 residues. Deletions cut 4 bases from V and 8 bases from J, with 13 bases between. DNA of the CDR3: TGCGCCAGCAGCGATCAGGGTGGGGATGAGCAGTTCTTC. Translation: CASSDQGGDEQFF.

This clone was seen a single time. The chain uses TRBV14 and TRBJ1-1, with 8 bases identical to TRBD1. Germline V CDR1 and CDR2: SGHDN, FVKESK. The CDR3 sequence is 18 residues long. Losses at the gene ends were 0 bases for V and 5 bases for J; bases not matched to a gene: 14. CDR3 in DNA: TGTGCCAGCAGCCAAGAGTGGCTGTCAGGGGGCGAAAATACTGAAGCTTTCTTT. It is translated as CASSQEWLSGGENTEAFF.

CDR3 coding DNA: TGTGCCAGCGGAGGGACTGCGGATCTCTATGGCTACACCTTC. This translates into CASGGTADLYGYTF. V and J are TRBV18 and TRBJ1-2; perhaps TRBD1 as D (5 bases). The germline V and J ends were trimmed by 8 bases and 4 bases, with 17 bases remaining between them. There are 14 residues in the CDR3. CDR1 and CDR2 (germline): KGHSH, LQKENI.

The genes are TRBV19 and TRBJ1-4; 7 bases line up with TRBD1. The CDR3 runs 12 residues. Germline V lookup: CDR1 LNHDA, CDR2 SQIVND (reference sequence). Trimming removed 9 bases from V and 7 bases from J; junction bases left unmatched: 5. The CDR3 nucleotides read TGTGCCAGCACAGGGGTCCGTGAAAAACTGTTTTTT. As protein: CASTGVREKLFF.

The rearrangement joins TRBV12-5 to TRBJ2-7; no reliable D call. V was cut by 0 bases and J by 0 bases, with 12 bases left in between. Germline loops: CDR1 LGHNT, CDR2 FRNRAP. The CDR3 consists of 16 residues. In DNA, the CDR3 is TGTGCTAGTGGTTTGGTACAGCAGGTCGTCTCCTACGAGCAGTACTTC. It codes for CASGLVQQVVSYEQYF.

The chain combines TRBV20-1 with TRBJ1-1; D is undetermined. V was pared by 3 bases and J by 3 bases, with 11 bases between. The germline V gene has CDR1 DFQATT and CDR2 SNEGSKA (reference sequence). There are 13 residues in the CDR3. CDR3 amino acids: CSASLGADTEAFF. CDR3 sequence (DNA): TGCAGTGCTAGTTTAGGTGCGGACACTGAAGCTTTCTTT.

The chain carries TRBV5-5 and TRBJ1-3; D remains ambiguous. Germline loops: CDR1 SGHKS, CDR2 YYEKEE (reference sequence). The CDR3 is 17 residues long. The ends were cut back, 4 bases at V and 0 bases at J, with 17 bases in the middle. CDR3 nucleotide sequence: TGTGCCAGCAGCCCCAGTCCGGCGGGAAACTCTGGAAACACCATATATTTT. This sequence encodes CASSPSPAGNSGNTIYF.

In nucleotides, the CDR3 is TGTGCCAGCAGCAAAAAAAGGGGAGGACTAGCGGGAGAAAATGAGCAGTTCTTC. This encodes CASSKKRGGLAGENEQFF. The chain links TRBV21-1 to TRBJ2-1; the table's D call, TRBD2, has no DNA check behind it. TRBV21-1 is labeled a pseudogene. CDR3 length: 18 amino acids.

This chain uses TRBV6-5 with TRBJ2-6; D not resolved. V was cut by 8 bases and J by 2 bases, with 7 bases left in between. Germline assignment: CDR1 MNHEY and CDR2 SVGAGI. The CDR3 has 13 amino acids. CDR3 protein: CASWSTGANVLTF. Written as DNA, the CDR3 is TGTGCCAGCTGGAGCACTGGGGCCAACGTCCTGACTTTC.

V and J are TRBV18 and TRBJ1-2; possibly TRBD1 for D (6 bases). This CDR3 spans 14 amino acids. Deletions cut 6 bases from V and 4 bases from J, with 15 bases between. Looked up from germline, CDR1 is KGHSH and CDR2 is LQKENI. The CDR3: CASSTLDRPYGYTF. DNA of the CDR3: TGTGCCAGCTCCACACTCGACAGGCCCTATGGCTACACCTTC.